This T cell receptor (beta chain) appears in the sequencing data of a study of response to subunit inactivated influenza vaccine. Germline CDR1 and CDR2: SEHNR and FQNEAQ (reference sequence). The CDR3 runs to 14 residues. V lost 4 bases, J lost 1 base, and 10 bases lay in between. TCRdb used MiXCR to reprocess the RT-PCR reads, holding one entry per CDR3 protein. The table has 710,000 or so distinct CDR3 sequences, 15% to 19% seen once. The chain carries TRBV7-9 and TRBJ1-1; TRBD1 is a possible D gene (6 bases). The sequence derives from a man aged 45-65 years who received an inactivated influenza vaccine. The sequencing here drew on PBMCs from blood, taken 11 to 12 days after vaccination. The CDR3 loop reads CASSSTGPNTEAFF. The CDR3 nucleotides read TGTGCCAGCAGCTCAACAGGGCCGAACACTGAAGCTTTCTTT.